This T cell receptor (beta chain) was sequenced during a study of T cells after yellow fever vaccination. About the study: Fractions containing few cells were prepared with SMART-Seq v4 Ultra Low Input.

The CDR3 sequence is 13 residues long. From germline, CDR1 is KGHDR and CDR2 SFDVKD. Between the trimmed V and J ends, which lost 4 bases and 2 bases, there was a span of 6 bases. On this clonotype itself: As yet, its antigen is unknown.

The study, taken as a whole, reports: A limited proportion of clonotypes was detected within both the CD4 and CD8 compartments. Post-booster repertoires again held most primary-vaccination clones (about 95% CD4, over 80% CD8).

Template switching by 5'RACE produced TCR cDNA, adding a universal primer site and UMIs. TCRdb reprocessed the 5' RACE reads with MiXCR, giving one entry per CDR3 protein. In the table there are about 350,000 distinct CDR3 sequences, roughly an eighth of which are singletons. The receptor's source is a man between 18 and 29 years old who received the YFV17D yellow fever vaccine. The sample here was CD4+ T cells sorted from PBMCs, taken 15 days after the yellow fever booster vaccination. V usage is TRBV24-1 and J usage is TRBJ2-3; D is uncertain. For the CDR3, the DNA is TGTGCCACCAGTGACCCGCCCACAGATACGCAGTATTTT. Its translation: CATSDPPTDTQYF.